A single sample gave rise to the 19 T cell receptor beta chains below, sequenced in a study of T cells in localized non-small cell lung cancer. Repertoires were generated with immunoSEQ multiplex PCR, while TCRdb's copy carries only in-frame clones and drops some. Among 1,100 or so clones listed, roughly a quarter were seen once. The sequenced sample was normal lung tissue next to the tumor, obtained before any cancer treatment. The receptor set was obtained from a man aged 35 to 70 with stage I lung adenocarcinoma.

The chain joins TRBV29-1 to TRBJ2-1; TRBD1 matches at 7 bases. The V and J ends lost 6 bases and 3 bases, in that order; junction bases with no gene match: 8. The CDR3 totals 14 residues. The germline gives CDR1 SQVTM, CDR2 ANQGSEA. CDR3 loop: CSVPDRAVYNEQFF. The CDR3, as DNA: TGCAGCGTGCCCGACAGGGCCGTCTACAATGAGCAGTTCTTC.

The V gene is TRBV11-3, the J gene TRBJ1-5; TRBD1 aligns across 7 bases. This CDR3 region has 14 residues. The V gene end was trimmed by 5 bases and the J gene end by 6 bases; junction bases not matched to a gene: 7. Germline V lookup: CDR1 SGHNT, CDR2 YENEEA. CDR3 protein: CASSLNTGVQPQHF. CDR3 sequence (DNA): TGTGCCAGCAGCCTGAATACAGGGGTTCAGCCCCAGCATTTT.

V usage is TRBV9 and J usage is TRBJ1-1; TRBD1 is a possible D gene (6 bases). The CDR3 is 15 residues long. V shed 4 bases and J shed 6 bases, with 19 bases lying between them. CDR1 and CDR2 (germline): SGDLS, YYNGEE. The CDR3 DNA sequence: TGTGCCAGCAGCCCCCTCCCGGACAGTCTCCCTGAAGCTTTCTTT. Translation: CASSPLPDSLPEAFF.

This clone appeared a few times. J is TRBJ2-2 and V is TRBV19, with 8 bases matching TRBD1. The CDR3 is 13 residues long. V lost 5 bases to trimming and J lost 6 bases; unmatched junction nucleotides: 2. Germline V gene lookup returns CDR1 LNHDA and CDR2 SQIVND (reference sequence). The CDR3 loop is CASSVQGAGELFF. In DNA form, the CDR3 reads TGTGCCAGTAGTGTACAGGGGGCCGGGGAGCTGTTTTTT.

With regard to this clone: One end of the junction fails to match germline, which may point to a read error. The V gene is TRBV7-4, the J gene TRBJ2-7, with D perhaps TRBD1 or TRBD2 (5 bases each). The CDR3 covers 13 residues. Germline CDR1 reads SGHVT; CDR2 reads SQSDAQ. The CDR3 DNA is TGTGCCAGCAGCTTATCGGGGCAGGCCCAGGTGAACTTC. This sequence encodes CASSLSGQAQVNF.

Only a few counts were recorded for this clone. CDR3 loop: CASSLTGPSSYEQYF. Here the CDR3 DNA reads TGTGCCAGTAGTTTAACGGGACCGTCCTCCTACGAGCAGTACTTC. This chain connects TRBV19 to TRBJ2-7; possibly TRBD1 or TRBD2 for D (5 bases each). Germline V CDR1 and CDR2: LNHDA, SQIVND (reference sequence). Trimming removed 5 bases at V and 0 bases at J, with 14 bases between. The CDR3 spans 15 residues.

In this sample, this clone turned up once. This chain joins TRBV10-2 and TRBJ1-4, with 7 bases matching TRBD1. The V gene end was trimmed by 4 bases and the J gene end by 13 bases; junction bases not matched to a gene: 12. From germline, CDR1 is WSHSY and CDR2 SAAADI. This CDR3 region has 14 residues. The CDR3, as DNA: TGCGCCAGCAGTGGCGACAGGGTGAACTCTCGACTGTTTTTT. This gives the protein CASSGDRVNSRLFF.

The gene calls are TRBV27 and TRBJ2-1, with 8 bases aligning to TRBD1. Losses at the gene ends were 10 bases for V and 9 bases for J; bases not matched to a gene: 11. Looked up from germline, CDR1 is MNHEY and CDR2 is SMNVEV (reference sequence). The CDR3 contains 13 residues. CDR3 DNA sequence: TGTGCCACCAAGGACAGGGTAAGGGGTGAGCAGTTCTTC. It translates to CATKDRVRGEQFF.

The J gene is TRBJ1-5, the V gene TRBV19; D may be TRBD1 (6 bases). Germline V gene lookup returns CDR1 LNHDA and CDR2 SQIVND (reference sequence). The CDR3 runs 16 residues. Trimming left V 2 bases short and J 7 bases short, with 18 bases between. The CDR3 sequence is CASSINPRGGRQPQHF. CDR3 nucleotide sequence: TGTGCCAGTAGTATAAATCCCCGGGGGGGCCGACAGCCCCAGCATTTT.

The chain couples TRBV29-1 to TRBJ1-2; D might be TRBD1 (5 bases). Germline loops: CDR1 SQVTM, CDR2 ANQGSEA. With 6 bases removed from V and 4 bases from J, the gap between germline ends came to 21 bases. This CDR3 is 15 amino acids long. The CDR3 here is CSVGDGPGGVYGYTF. The CDR3 region has the DNA TGCAGCGTCGGGGATGGTCCCGGAGGGGTCTATGGCTACACCTTC.

This clone was observed a few times. The rearrangement uses TRBV19 and TRBJ2-1; unclear D gene. The germline CDR1 and CDR2 sequences are LNHDA and SQIVND (reference sequence). The CDR3 consists of 12 residues. V lost 0 bases to trimming and J lost 9 bases, with 6 bases between them. The CDR3 reads CASSIDFVEQFF. In DNA form, the CDR3 reads TGTGCCAGTAGTATAGATTTTGTTGAGCAGTTCTTC. Full variable domain (rest looked up from reference TRBV19 and TRBJ2-1): DGGITQSPKYLFRKEGQNVTLSCEQNLNHDAMYWYRQDPGQGLRLIYYSQIVNDFQKGDIAEGYSVSREKKESFPLTVTSAQKNPTAFYLCASSIDFVEQFFGPGTRLTVL.

V is TRBV11-3 and J is TRBJ1-2; 12 bases are a match to TRBD1. The length of the CDR3 is 16 residues. Germline CDR1 is SGHNT and CDR2 is YENEEA. Unmatched junction bases numbered 11, after V lost 5 bases and J lost 7 bases. This CDR3 is CASSQSGTGGAGGYTF. The CDR3 nucleotides read TGTGCCAGCAGCCAGTCCGGGACAGGGGGCGCGGGTGGCTACACCTTC.

This chain connects TRBV9 to TRBJ2-2, with 7 bases that match TRBD1. Germline V gene data show CDR1 as SGDLS and CDR2 as YYNGEE. The trim removed 4 bases at V and 5 bases at J, leaving 8 bases unmatched. The CDR3 consists of 15 residues. The DNA for the CDR3 is TGTGCCAGCAGCCCGGACAGGTGGTCGACCGGGGAGCTGTTTTTT. Its translation: CASSPDRWSTGELFF.

This clone was picked up a small number of times. The chain combines TRBV19 with TRBJ2-1; a weak D match, TRBD2 (6 bases). Trimming removed 8 bases at V and 4 bases at J, with 9 bases between. CDR1 and CDR2 from the germline V gene are LNHDA and SQIVND (reference sequence). This CDR3 has 12 amino acids. CDR3 loop: CASGAGYNEQFF. CDR3 sequence (DNA): TGTGCCAGTGGCGCGGGGTACAATGAGCAGTTCTTC.

The CDR3 loop reads CASSQELGKGTQYF. The CDR3 region has the DNA TGTGCCAGCAGCCAAGAACTAGGCAAGGGGACCCAGTACTTC. The rearrangement joins TRBV14 to TRBJ2-5, with a weak D call TRBD2 (5 bases). The CDR3 is 14 residues long. With 0 bases removed from V and 7 bases from J, the gap between germline ends came to 12 bases. Germline CDR1 is SGHDN and CDR2 is FVKESK.

The chain joins TRBV11-3 to TRBJ1-1, with D unclear. The CDR3 sequence is 15 residues long. The ends were cut back, 4 bases at V and 1 base at J, with 13 bases in the middle. Germline assignment: CDR1 SGHNT and CDR2 YENEEA. As DNA, the CDR3 is TGTGCCAGCAGCTCTTACACCTTTTCGAACACTGAAGCTTTCTTT. Encoded protein: CASSSYTFSNTEAFF.

This clone has a handful of counts. The chain links TRBV9 to TRBJ1-1; TRBD1 matches 9 bases. CDR3 size: 12 residues. Unmatched junction bases numbered 5, after V lost 4 bases and J lost 10 bases. CDR1 is SGDLS and CDR2 is YYNGEE in the germline V gene. CDR3 DNA: TGTGCCAGCAGCCAGGGACAGGGAGGAGCTTTCTTT. It yields the protein CASSQGQGGAFF.

This clone was seen a single time. The J gene is TRBJ2-5, the V gene TRBV10-1; D is uncertain. Trimming shortened V by 0 bases and J by 5 bases, and 10 bases separated the two germline ends. Looked up from germline, CDR1 is WNHNN and CDR2 is SYGVQD (reference sequence). The CDR3 is 14 residues long. The CDR3 DNA is TGCGCCAGCAGTGAGTCATCCAGTTCCGAGACCCAGTACTTC. This codes for CASSESSSSETQYF.

This chain connects TRBV7-2 to TRBJ2-3; D not resolved. Germline V gene data show CDR1 as SGHTA and CDR2 as FQGNSA. The CDR3 covers 13 residues. V shed 1 base and J shed 4 bases, with 6 bases lying between them. CDR3 protein: CASSLVNADTQYF. The DNA of the CDR3 is TGTGCCAGCAGCTTAGTAAACGCAGATACGCAGTATTTT.